This T cell receptor beta chain came from a study of identical twins. After template switching added a universal primer site, the resulting cDNA carried unique molecular identifiers. TCRdb analysed the 5' RACE reads with MiXCR anew, one entry per CDR3 protein. This table has under 400,000 distinct CDR3 sequences, roughly 9% appearing once. In its sample, this clonotype was seen a few times. Its antigen is not known. Trimming cost V 7 bases and J 3 bases; bases outside gene matches: 8. The CDR3 sequence is 14 residues long. Study-wide results and limits: Potential partial confounding of zero-insertion analyses by invariant MAIT and iNKT cells was noted.

The receptor comes from a woman aged 50 to 60 in good health. The sequenced material came from naive T cells sorted from blood. The chain links TRBV12-3 or TRBV12-4 to TRBJ2-7; 8 bases are shared with TRBD1. The CDR3 here is CASILGQGGYEQYF. The CDR3 bases are TGTGCCAGCATTCTAGGACAGGGTGGCTACGAGCAGTACTTC.